The source of this T cell receptor (beta chain) is a study of blood T cell repertoires in COVID-19. Study in general: Sites across the United States, Italy and Spain contributed samples from acute and convalescent COVID-19. T cells, B-cell-depleted T cells, or PBMCs provided the cDNA or gDNA that served as material.

This study enrolled people aged roughly 18 to 90 from around 26 US geographic areas. Clinical history as reported by participants underpinned cohort assignment. Germline V gene data show CDR1 as SGHTA and CDR2 as FQGNSA. Trimming at V came to 8 bases and at J to 6 bases, leaving 9 bases not matched to a gene. The CDR3 spans 15 residues. Only in-frame clones appear in the TCRdb table, and some are missing; sequencing was by immunoSEQ multiplex PCR. This sample has 100,000 or so clones, with approximately 83% found just once. The chain has TRBV7-2 and TRBJ2-1; 11 bases align to TRBD1. This sequence originates from a woman aged 50 to 65 who had recovered from COVID-19. Sequenced: PBMCs or T cells enriched from blood (not recorded which). In DNA, the CDR3 is TGTGCCAGCGGCCTCCCGGGACAGGGGGGCAATGAGCAGTTCTTC. It is translated as CASGLPGQGGNEQFF.